A selection of T cell receptor beta chains follows, all from one sample in a study of Ad26.COV2.S vaccination and SARS-CoV-2 variants. Some clones are missing from TCRdb's copy, which holds only in-frame ones; the method was immunoSEQ multiplex PCR. The sample includes roughly 420,000 clones, roughly nine tenths of them seen just once. This specimen consisted of peripheral blood, obtained in a trial of Ad26.COV2.S vaccine versus placebo. The receptors come from a person between 18 and 60 years old who received the Ad26.COV2.S COVID-19 vaccine or a placebo. The CDR3 runs from the conserved cysteine through the conserved F or W. The D gene is left open where the match is weak. Some rows mark clone size as missing; the rest say once, few, many or name a class of expanded clone.

J gene | D gene | clone size | V gene | CDR3 DNA | CDR3 protein
TRBJ1-2 | TRBD1 | . | TRBV10-3 | TGTGCCATCAGGGTTCGGGACAGGATCCCAGATAGCTATGGCTACACCTTC | CAIRVRDRIPDSYGYTF
TRBJ2-2 | . | . | TRBV25-1 | TGTGCCAGCAGTTATTGGGCTTCCACCGGGGAGCTGTTTTTT | CASSYWASTGELFF
TRBJ1-1 | . | . | TRBV5-8 | TGTGCCAGCAGCTTGGCCATGGGGCAGCGCACTGAAGCTTTCTTT | CASSLAMGQRTEAFF
TRBJ2-5 | . | . | TRBV18 | TGTGCCAGCTCACCCAGGGTAGCGGCCCAAGAGACCCAGTACTTC | CASSPRVAAQETQYF
TRBJ2-2 | . | . | TRBV4-3 | TGCGCCAGCAGCCAAGGTTCGGTTAGGAACACCGGGGAGCTGTTTTTT | CASSQGSVRNTGELFF
TRBJ2-3 | . | once | TRBV2 | TGTGCCGCCGGGACCACAGATACGCAGTATTTT | CAAGTTDTQYF
TRBJ1-1 | TRBD1 | . | TRBV28 | TGTGCCAGCACCTTCGCTGGACAGGGGGGGCAGAACACTGAAGCTTTCTTT | CASTFAGQGGQNTEAFF
TRBJ1-5 | TRBD1 | . | TRBV5-5 | TGTGCCAGCAGCTTGGTGGGACAGGGGATGAGTCAGCCCCAGCATTTT | CASSLVGQGMSQPQHF
TRBJ2-1 | TRBD1 | . | TRBV27 | TGTGCCAGCCGTGTCGGGACAGGGTTTAATGAGCAGTTCTTC | CASRVGTGFNEQFF
TRBJ2-7 | . | . | TRBV25-1 | TGTGCCAGCAGTGAGTCTAGGGGCTCCTACGAGCAGTACTTC | CASSESRGSYEQYF
TRBJ2-2 | TRBD2 | few | TRBV19 | TGTGCCAGTAGTACCAGGACTAGCGGGAGGACCGGGGAGCTGTTTTTT | CASSTRTSGRTGELFF
TRBJ2-7 | . | once | TRBV7-3 | TGTGCCAGCAGCTATTCCCCCGACAGGTCCCACGAGCAGTACTTC | CASSYSPDRSHEQYF
TRBJ2-5 | . | . | TRBV5-1 | TGCGCCAGCAGCTTGGAGCCGCGCCCACGAGGGGCCCAGTACTTC | CASSLEPRPRGAQYF
TRBJ1-2 | . | . | TRBV30 | TGTGCCTGGAGTCCCGGGGGCTATGGCTACACCTTC | CAWSPGGYGYTF
TRBJ1-3 | . | . | TRBV7-6 | TGTGCCAGCAGCTTAGATCCTTTCCGCGGCTCTGGAAACACCATATATTTT | CASSLDPFRGSGNTIYF
TRBJ1-2 | . | . | TRBV5-1 | TGCGCCAGCAGCTTGGCCCCGGGGAGGCCTAACTATGGCTACACCTTC | CASSLAPGRPNYGYTF
TRBJ1-5 | . | . | TRBV9 | TGTGCCAGCAGCGTTAGAGGGTCTCAGCCCCAGCATTTT | CASSVRGSQPQHF
TRBJ2-1 | TRBD2 | . | TRBV5-1 | TGCGCCAGCAGCTCCCTCGGGACTAGCAGGTACAATGAGCAGTTCTTC | CASSSLGTSRYNEQFF
TRBJ2-1 | . | . | TRBV5-8 | TGTGCCAGCAGCTTGGTATTGGCCTCGAATGAGCAGTTCTTC | CASSLVLASNEQFF
TRBJ2-1 | TRBD2 | . | TRBV5-1 | TGCGCCAGCAGCTTGGCAGGCGGGAGGGTGTCCTACAATGAGCAGTTCTTC | CASSLAGGRVSYNEQFF
TRBJ1-2 | TRBD1 | . | TRBV15 | TGTGCCACCAGCAGGGGCTGGACAGGCGGCTACACCTTC | CATSRGWTGGYTF
TRBJ1-5 | . | . | TRBV28 | TGTGCCAGCAGTGTCCCAACCGACGATCAGCCCCAGCATTTT | CASSVPTDDQPQHF
TRBJ2-5 | . | . | TRBV5-1 | TGCGCCAGCATGCGGGTGTTTCAAGAGACCCAGTACTTC | CASMRVFQETQYF
TRBJ1-1 | . | . | TRBV7-2 | TGTGCCAGCAGATTCACGAGGGGGGGAGAAGCTTTCTTT | CASRFTRGGEAFF
TRBJ1-4 | TRBD1 | . | TRBV15 | TGTGCCATTAGGAAAGACAGGGTTGCGGAAAAACTGTTTTTT | CAIRKDRVAEKLFF
TRBJ2-1 | . | . | TRBV15 | TGTGCCACCTCGCAATCACGGGACCAGAACTACTACAATGAGCAGTTCTTC | CATSQSRDQNYYNEQFF
TRBJ1-5 | . | few | TRBV5-1 | TGCGCCAGCAGCCCCGACGGTAGCAATCAGCCCCAGCATTTT | CASSPDGSNQPQHF
TRBJ1-1 | . | once | TRBV5-1 | TGCGCCAGTTCGAGTTACTTGAACACTGAAGCTTTCTTT | CASSSYLNTEAFF
TRBJ2-7 | . | . | TRBV5-1 | TGCGCCAGCAGCTTGTACTACGAGCAGTACTTC | CASSLYYEQYF
TRBJ2-6 | . | . | TRBV18 | TGTGCCAGCTCACCATCGACGAACTCTGGGGCCAACGTCCTGACTTTC | CASSPSTNSGANVLTF
TRBJ1-1 | . | . | TRBV7-2 | TGTGCCAGCAGCCCGTCGGGGGTCCAGAACACTGAAGCTTTCTTT | CASSPSGVQNTEAFF
TRBJ1-1 | . | . | TRBV18 | TGTGCCAGCTCACCGTCTGGGGGGAACACTGAAGCTTTCTTT | CASSPSGGNTEAFF
TRBJ2-7 | . | once | TRBV6-4 | TGTGCCTCCCGTGGGCAGGGAATCACCCTTTTCTACGAGCAGTACTTC | CASRGQGITLFYEQYF
TRBJ2-7 | TRBD1 | . | TRBV10-3 | TGTGCCATCAGTGACCCGGACAGGGGGGTCCCCTACGAGCAGTACTTC | CAISDPDRGVPYEQYF
TRBJ1-1 | TRBD1 | . | TRBV27 | TGTGCCAGCAGAAACTTGGGGACAGGTACAGCTTTCTTT | CASRNLGTGTAFF
TRBJ2-7 | . | . | TRBV29-1 | TGCAGCGTTGTAATTCTAGAAGGGTGGTACGAGCAGTACTTC | CSVVILEGWYEQYF
TRBJ1-1 | . | . | TRBV7-9 | TGTGCCAGCAGCTTTCACACGGGGCAGGCTGAAGCTTTCTTT | CASSFHTGQAEAFF
TRBJ2-5 | TRBD2 | . | TRBV24-1 | TGTGCCACCAGTGATCTCGCTGGCAGCGGGAGTGGGGAGACCCAGTACTTC | CATSDLAGSGSGETQYF
TRBJ2-7 | . | . | TRBV5-1 | TGCGCCAGCAGCTTGGTCCCTCCGAGCTCCTACGAGCAGTACTTC | CASSLVPPSSYEQYF
TRBJ2-1 | TRBD2 | few | TRBV4-2 | TGTGCCAGCAGACTAGCGGGTTACAATGAGCAGTTCTTC | CASRLAGYNEQFF
TRBJ2-1 | . | . | TRBV6-2/TRBV6-3 | TGTGCCAGCAGCAACCTTCGCGGGACCTACAATGAGCAGTTCTTC | CASSNLRGTYNEQFF
TRBJ2-1 | . | . | TRBV29-1 | TGCAGCGTGAGAAGGGGACCCTACAATGAGCAGTTCTTC | CSVRRGPYNEQFF
TRBJ1-5 | TRBD1 | . | TRBV7-2 | TGTGCCAGCAGCGCAGGGGGGGGGACGTATAGCAATCAGCCCCAGCATTTT | CASSAGGGTYSNQPQHF
TRBJ1-4 | . | . | TRBV11-3 | TGTGCCAGCAGCGACCGATTATGGGACGAGGAGGAAAAACTGTTTTTT | CASSDRLWDEEEKLFF
TRBJ1-1 | . | once | TRBV7-9 | TGTGCCAGCAGCTTAACGGGGGCGGACACTGAAGCTTTCTTT | CASSLTGADTEAFF
TRBJ1-2 | . | . | TRBV2 | TGTGCCAGCAGTGAAACGGGTCGCTATGGCTACACCTTC | CASSETGRYGYTF
TRBJ1-1 | . | . | TRBV2 | TGTGCCAGCAGTGGGGGACCGAACACTGAAGCTTTCTTT | CASSGGPNTEAFF
TRBJ1-1 | . | . | TRBV29-1 | TGCAGCGCCGAGACTTGGGAAGGGGACACTGAAGCTTTCTTT | CSAETWEGDTEAFF
TRBJ2-2 | . | . | TRBV3-1/TRBV3-2 | TGTGCCAGCAGCCATTTGGAGGGGCTGAACACCGGGGAGCTGTTTTTT | CASSHLEGLNTGELFF